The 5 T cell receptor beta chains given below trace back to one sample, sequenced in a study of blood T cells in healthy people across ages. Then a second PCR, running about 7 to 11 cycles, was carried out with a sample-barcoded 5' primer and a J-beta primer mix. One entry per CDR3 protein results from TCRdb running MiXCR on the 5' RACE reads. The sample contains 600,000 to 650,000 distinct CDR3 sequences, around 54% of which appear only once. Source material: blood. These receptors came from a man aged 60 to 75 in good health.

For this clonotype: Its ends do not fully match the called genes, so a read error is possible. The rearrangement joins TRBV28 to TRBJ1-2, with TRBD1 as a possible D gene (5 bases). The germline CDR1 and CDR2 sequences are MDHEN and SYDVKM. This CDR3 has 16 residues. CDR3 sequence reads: CASSGRGQGETYDYTF. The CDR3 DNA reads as TGTGCCAGCAGCGGGCGCGGCCAAGGGGAAACTTATGACTACACCTTC.

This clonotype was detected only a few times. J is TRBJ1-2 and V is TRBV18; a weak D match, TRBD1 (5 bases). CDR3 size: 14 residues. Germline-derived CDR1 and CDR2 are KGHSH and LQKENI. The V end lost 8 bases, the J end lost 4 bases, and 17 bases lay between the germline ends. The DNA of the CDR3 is TGTGCCAGCAGCCCGACCCAGGGAGGCTATGGCTACACCTTC. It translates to CASSPTQGGYGYTF.

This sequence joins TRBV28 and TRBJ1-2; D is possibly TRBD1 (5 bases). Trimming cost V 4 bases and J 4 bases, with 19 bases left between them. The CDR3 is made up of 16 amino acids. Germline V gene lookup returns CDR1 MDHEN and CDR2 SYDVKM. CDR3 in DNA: TGTGCCAGCAGTTCAGCCGGGACTCTGGGGCCCTATGGCTACACCTTC. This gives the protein CASSSAGTLGPYGYTF.

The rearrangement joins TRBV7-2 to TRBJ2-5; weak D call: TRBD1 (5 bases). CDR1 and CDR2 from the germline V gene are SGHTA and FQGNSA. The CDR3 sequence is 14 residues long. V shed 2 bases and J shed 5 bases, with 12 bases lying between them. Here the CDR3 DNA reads TGTGCCAGCAGCTTACAGGGTGCGATGGAGACCCAGTACTTC. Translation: CASSLQGAMETQYF.

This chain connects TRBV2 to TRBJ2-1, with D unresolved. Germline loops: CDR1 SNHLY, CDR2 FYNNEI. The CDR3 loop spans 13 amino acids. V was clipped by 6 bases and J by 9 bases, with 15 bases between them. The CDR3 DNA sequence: TGTGCCAGCAGAGCAGACCACAGCAGTGAGCAGTTCTTC. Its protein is CASRADHSSEQFF.